This T cell receptor (beta chain) is from a study of T cells after yellow fever vaccination. General study findings and limits: Booster samples showed a return of most primary-vaccination clones (around 96% CD4, approximately 85% CD8). Weaker, the secondary response had a peak occurring faster, on day 5 versus 15.

Germline V gene lookup returns CDR1 MNHNY and CDR2 SVGAGI (reference sequence). V was cut by 6 bases and J by 3 bases, with 9 bases left in between. CDR3 length: 13 amino acids. This clonotype has only a few counts. Its specificity is not known. For TCR, cDNA came from 5'RACE template switching, which added a universal primer site and UMIs. TCRdb re-analysed the 5' RACE reads in MiXCR, keeping a single row per CDR3 protein. In the table there are around 500,000 distinct CDR3 sequences, about a fifth of which are singletons. The V call is TRBV6-6, the J call TRBJ1-5, with D unclear. The source is a man between 18 and 29 years old who received the YFV17D yellow fever vaccine. Sample: PBMCs, taken about 21 days after the first yellow fever vaccination. For the CDR3, the DNA is TGTGCCAGCAGACTACAAGACAATCAGCCCCAGCATTTT. This gives the protein CASRLQDNQPQHF.